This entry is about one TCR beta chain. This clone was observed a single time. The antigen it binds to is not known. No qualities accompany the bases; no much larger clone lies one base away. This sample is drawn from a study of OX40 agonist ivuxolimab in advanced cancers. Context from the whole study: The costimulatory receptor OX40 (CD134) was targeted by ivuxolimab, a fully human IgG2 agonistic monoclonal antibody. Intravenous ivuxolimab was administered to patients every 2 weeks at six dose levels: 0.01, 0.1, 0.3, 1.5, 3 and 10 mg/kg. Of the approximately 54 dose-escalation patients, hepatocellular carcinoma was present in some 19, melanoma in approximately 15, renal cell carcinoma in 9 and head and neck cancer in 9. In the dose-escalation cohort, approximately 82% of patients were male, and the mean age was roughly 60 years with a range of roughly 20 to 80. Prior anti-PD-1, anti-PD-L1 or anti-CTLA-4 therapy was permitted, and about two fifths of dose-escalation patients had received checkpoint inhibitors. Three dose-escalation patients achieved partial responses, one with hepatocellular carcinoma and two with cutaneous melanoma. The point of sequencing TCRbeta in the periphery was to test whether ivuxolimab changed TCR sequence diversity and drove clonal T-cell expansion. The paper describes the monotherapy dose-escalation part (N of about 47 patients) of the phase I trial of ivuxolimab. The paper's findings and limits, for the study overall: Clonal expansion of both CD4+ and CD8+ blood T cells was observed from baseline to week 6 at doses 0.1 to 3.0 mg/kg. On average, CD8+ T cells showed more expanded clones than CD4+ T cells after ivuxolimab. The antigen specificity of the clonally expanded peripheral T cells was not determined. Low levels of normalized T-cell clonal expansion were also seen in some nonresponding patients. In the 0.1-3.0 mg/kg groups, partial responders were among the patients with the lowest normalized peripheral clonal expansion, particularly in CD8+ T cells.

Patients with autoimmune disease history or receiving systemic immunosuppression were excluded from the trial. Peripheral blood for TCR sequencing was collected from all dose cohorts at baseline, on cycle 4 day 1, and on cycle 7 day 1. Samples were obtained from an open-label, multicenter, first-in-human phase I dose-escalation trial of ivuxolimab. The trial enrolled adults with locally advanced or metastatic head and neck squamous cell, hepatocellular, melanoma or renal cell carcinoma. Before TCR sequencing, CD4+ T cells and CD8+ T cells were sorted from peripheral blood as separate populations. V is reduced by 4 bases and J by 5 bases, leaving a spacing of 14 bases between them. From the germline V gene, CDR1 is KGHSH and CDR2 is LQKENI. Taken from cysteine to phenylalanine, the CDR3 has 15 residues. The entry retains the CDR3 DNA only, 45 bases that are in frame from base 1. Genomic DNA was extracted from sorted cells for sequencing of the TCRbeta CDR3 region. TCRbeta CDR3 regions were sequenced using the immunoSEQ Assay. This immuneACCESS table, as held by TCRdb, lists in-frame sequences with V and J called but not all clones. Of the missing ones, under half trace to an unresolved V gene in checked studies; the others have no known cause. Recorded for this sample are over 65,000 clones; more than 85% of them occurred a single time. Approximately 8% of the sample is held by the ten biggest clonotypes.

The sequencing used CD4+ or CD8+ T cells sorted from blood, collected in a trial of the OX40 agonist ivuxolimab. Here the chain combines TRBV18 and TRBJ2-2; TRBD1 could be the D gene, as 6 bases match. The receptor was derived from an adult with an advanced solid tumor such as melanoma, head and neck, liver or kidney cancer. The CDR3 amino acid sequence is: CASSRRDTVTGELFF. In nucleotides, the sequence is TGTGCCAGCTCACGAAGGGACACCGTTACCGGGGAGCTGTTTTTT.